The 19 T cell receptor beta chains presented below share a single source sample, sequenced in a study of CD8+ T cells in alopecia areata. The treatment is: oral pan-JAK inhibitor, 5-10 mg twice daily. Sequencing relied on a cDNA template that was reverse transcribed from extracted RNA. TCRdb's table, derived via immunoSEQ multiplex PCR, lists solely in-frame clones and lacks some. The sample has 120,000 or so clones, roughly 57% seen once. The specimen comprised CD4+ T cells sorted from blood, sampled at week 4, from a patient treated with tofacitinib. These receptors came from a human donor with alopecia areata.

This chain connects TRBV4-1 to TRBJ2-1, with D perhaps TRBD1 (6 bases). Trimming cost V 0 bases and J 3 bases, with 12 bases left between them. This CDR3 is 16 amino acids long. Germline assignment: CDR1 MGHRA and CDR2 YSYEKL. The CDR3 DNA reads as TGCGCCAGCAGCCAAGATCCCGGACAGAGCTACAATGAGCAGTTCTTC. Encoded protein: CASSQDPGQSYNEQFF.

The V call is TRBV9, the J call TRBJ2-5; tentatively, D is TRBD1 (5 bases). This CDR3 has 15 amino acids. The V and J ends lost 0 bases and 5 bases respectively, with 14 bases between them. Germline assignment: CDR1 SGDLS and CDR2 YYNGEE. The CDR3, as DNA: TGTGCCAGCAGCGTAGCAACAGGCATGGGGGAGACCCAGTACTTC. Protein sequence: CASSVATGMGETQYF.

The chain uses TRBV5-4 and TRBJ2-3; D gene uncertain. V lost 4 bases and J lost 0, with 9 bases in between. The CDR3 spans 14 residues. CDR1 and CDR2 (germline): SGHNT, YYREEE (reference sequence). The CDR3 loop reads CASSPWQSTDTQYF. CDR3 bases: TGTGCCAGCAGCCCCTGGCAGAGCACAGATACGCAGTATTTT.

This clone was seen a handful of times. The chain links TRBV29-1 to TRBJ2-5; D is undetermined. This CDR3 comprises 11 residues. Germline loops: CDR1 SQVTM, CDR2 ANQGSEA. With 7 bases removed from V and 2 bases from J, the gap between germline ends came to 8 bases. The CDR3 is CSGDRQETQYF. The CDR3 DNA is TGCAGCGGGGATAGACAAGAGACCCAGTACTTC.

The chain employs TRBV5-1 and TRBJ2-2, with a tentative D call TRBD1 (5 bases). Germline V gives CDR1 SGHRS, CDR2 YFSETQ. Trimming pared 0 bases from V and 6 bases from J, leaving 6 bases between. The length of the CDR3 is 13 residues. CDR3 DNA sequence: TGCGCCAGCAGCTTGGCCAGGGCCGGGGAGCTGTTTTTT. Translation gives CASSLARAGELFF.

This rearrangement joins TRBV4-2 to TRBJ2-3, with 7 bases matching TRBD1. Trimming at V came to 3 bases and at J to 1 base, leaving 7 bases not matched to a gene. The germline V gene encodes CDR1 LGHNA and CDR2 YNFKEQ. CDR3 size: 16 residues. CDR3 sequence reads: CASSQTGWEGTDTQYF. In nucleotides, the CDR3 is TGTGCCAGCAGCCAGACAGGGTGGGAAGGCACAGATACGCAGTATTTT.

This clone has only a few counts. The chain has TRBV9 and TRBJ2-7; 10 bases fit TRBD2. The germline V gene encodes CDR1 SGDLS and CDR2 YYNGEE. V lost 0 bases to trimming and J lost 4 bases; unmatched junction nucleotides: 4. The CDR3 covers 15 residues. The CDR3 here is CASSVEVAGGYEQYF. The CDR3 nucleotides read TGTGCCAGCAGCGTAGAGGTAGCGGGGGGATACGAGCAGTACTTC.

This clone was recorded a few times. The chain recombines TRBV7-2 with TRBJ1-1; D perhaps matches TRBD1 (5 bases). CDR1 and CDR2 (germline): SGHTA, FQGNSA. CDR3 size: 14 residues. Trimming removed 5 bases from V and 1 base from J, with 11 bases in between. The CDR3 DNA is TGTGCCAGCAGCCTCCGACAGCCGAACACTGAAGCTTTCTTT. Its protein is CASSLRQPNTEAFF.

The chain carries TRBV30 and TRBJ2-3; D not resolved. In germline, CDR1 is GTSNPN, CDR2 SVGIG (reference sequence). V was trimmed by 2 bases and J by 0 bases, leaving 6 bases between them. There are 13 residues in the CDR3. CDR3 sequence: CAWSIGSTDTQYF. The CDR3 DNA reads as TGTGCCTGGAGTATAGGAAGCACAGATACGCAGTATTTT.

This clone was seen more than once but under ten times. This rearrangement joins TRBV20-1 to TRBJ2-5, with D unclear. The CDR3 consists of 10 residues. CDR1 DFQATT and CDR2 SNEGSKA come from the germline V gene (reference sequence). V was clipped by 4 bases and J by 0 bases, with 0 bases between them. CDR3 sequence: CSANQETQYF. CDR3 DNA sequence: TGCAGTGCTAACCAAGAGACCCAGTACTTC.

Details on this clone: The sample contains more than one DNA sequence encoding this CDR3. The chain carries TRBV18 and TRBJ1-5; weak D call: TRBD1 (5 bases). The germline V and J ends were trimmed by 0 bases and 2 bases, with 5 bases remaining between them. The CDR3 covers 14 residues. Germline values: CDR1 KGHSH, CDR2 LQKENI. The CDR3 region is CASSPPGGNQPQHF. In nucleotides, the CDR3 is TGTGCCAGCTCACCACCGGGGGGCAATCAGCCCCAGCATTTT. The variable domain in full, with the rest retrieved from reference TRBV18 and TRBJ1-5, is NAGVMQNPRHLVRRRGQEARLRCSPMKGHSHVYWYRQLPEEGLKFMVYLQKENIIDESGMPKERFSAEFPKEGPSILRIQQVVRGDSAAYFCASSPPGGNQPQHFGDGTRLSIL.

The rearrangement links TRBV27 to TRBJ2-7; 7 bases fit TRBD2. The J segment lost 2 bases and the V segment lost 2 bases, leaving 6 bases of the junction unmatched. Germline V gene lookup returns CDR1 MNHEY and CDR2 SMNVEV (reference sequence). CDR3 size: 15 residues. The CDR3 protein is CASSLARTRPYEQYF. For the CDR3, the DNA is TGTGCCAGCAGTTTAGCACGGACTAGACCCTACGAGCAGTACTTC.

This clone was picked up a small number of times. This chain uses TRBV7-2 with TRBJ2-3; D gene ambiguous. Germline CDR1 and CDR2: SGHTA and FQGNSA. This CDR3 is 13 amino acids long. Between the trimmed V and J ends, which lost 2 bases and 9 bases, there was a span of 12 bases. The CDR3 loop is CASSLNDQSTQYF. The CDR3 bases are TGTGCCAGCAGCTTAAACGACCAGAGCACGCAGTATTTT.

The V and J genes are TRBV29-1 and TRBJ1-6; 7 bases agree with TRBD1. The CDR3 is 13 residues long. J lost 8 bases, V lost 6 bases, and 7 bases had no gene match. Germline V CDR1 and CDR2: SQVTM, ANQGSEA. CDR3 in DNA: TGCAGCGTCCTGGACAGGTGGGATTCACCCCTCCACTTT. Residues: CSVLDRWDSPLHF.

The gene calls are TRBV30 and TRBJ1-5, with D possibly being TRBD1 (5 bases). Trimming removed 2 bases from V and 3 bases from J, with 8 bases in between. The CDR3 length is 13 residues. Germline loops: CDR1 GTSNPN, CDR2 SVGIG (reference sequence). The CDR3 DNA reads TGTGCCTGGAGTAACAGGAACAATCAGCCCCAGCATTTT. It codes for CAWSNRNNQPQHF.

The chain is built from TRBV5-4 and TRBJ2-2; no reliable D call. CDR3 size: 14 residues. Germline CDR1 reads SGHNT; CDR2 reads YYREEE (reference sequence). V was pared by 4 bases and J by 3 bases, with 10 bases between. The CDR3 coding sequence is TGTGCCAGCAGCCCCCAAATAGACACCGGGGAGCTGTTTTTT. Translating it yields CASSPQIDTGELFF.

The J gene is TRBJ1-2, the V gene TRBV6-1; D might be TRBD1 (5 bases). Germline CDR1 reads MNHNS; CDR2 reads SASEGT. The CDR3 is 14 residues long. Trimming removed 3 bases from V and 8 bases from J, with 16 bases in between. This CDR3 reads CASSEAGRPAGYTF. CDR3 nucleotide sequence: TGTGCCAGCAGTGAGGCGGGACGCCCCGCGGGCTACACCTTC.

The chain uses TRBV7-2 and TRBJ2-5; D is undetermined. V lost 5 bases and J 4 bases, leaving 11 bases between the germline ends. CDR1 and CDR2 (germline): SGHTA, FQGNSA. The CDR3 covers 13 residues. The CDR3 sequence is CASSKDQIETQYF. CDR3 nucleotide sequence: TGTGCCAGCAGCAAGGACCAAATAGAGACCCAGTACTTC.

The chain links TRBV28 to TRBJ2-2; tentative D call: TRBD2 (5 bases). The CDR3 spans 15 residues. Looked up from germline, CDR1 is MDHEN and CDR2 is SYDVKM. V was clipped by 6 bases and J by 5 bases, with 16 bases between them. CDR3 sequence: CASSSIQGRTGELFF. CDR3 DNA: TGTGCCAGCAGCTCAATCCAAGGGAGAACCGGGGAGCTGTTTTTT.